This T cell receptor beta chain was sequenced for a study of tumor-infiltrating lymphocytes in primary liver carcinoma. Study as a whole: The study reported T1-T3 N0M0 tumors spanning 4.2 to 10 cm.

Germline V lookup: CDR1 SGHTA, CDR2 FQGTGA. The CDR3 consists of 17 residues. V was pared by 5 bases and J by 0 bases, with 9 bases of the junction left unmatched. TCR beta cDNA was prepared out of roughly 0.5 ug total RNA by means of a constant-region primer. Three rounds of nested multiplex PCR with slightly modified ARM-PCR produced TCR beta libraries. A C-beta reverse primer was combined with TRBV1-TRBV30 forward primers in the first two PCR rounds, and each round had around 10 cycles. Each CDR3 protein gets one entry after TCRdb re-called the multiplex PCR reads with MiXCR. The repertoire holds around 100,000 distinct CDR3 sequences, with about two thirds as singletons. This clonotype was counted between two and nine times. The study co-extracted DNA and RNA from roughly 20-30 mg of unsorted bulk tissue.

This TCR derives from a woman aged 60 to 75 with primary liver carcinoma and hepatitis B virus infection. The chain uses TRBV7-3 and TRBJ2-3, with 9 bases matching TRBD2. Sequencing used liver tumor tissue from sampling region 2. Subset noted: tumor region T2, inferior pole. For the CDR3, the DNA is TGTGCCAGCAGCCCTAGGGCTAGCGGGGCTAGCACAGATACGCAGTATTTT. Protein product: CASSPRASGASTDTQYF.